Here is one TCR beta chain with its context. The antigen is not known. This entry belongs to a study of shared clonotypes between healthy human individuals. The study's findings and limits: Clonotypes shared by all four donors outscored non-shared clonotypes in generation probability.

V was cut by 5 bases and J by 4 bases, with 18 bases left in between. The CDR3 is 16 residues long. Germline V lookup: CDR1 MDHEN, CDR2 SYDVKM. Using immunoSEQ multiplex PCR, the repertoire was profiled, and TCRdb retains in-frame clones only, with some absent. The sample carries some 2.4 million clones, approximately 93% recorded once. This clonotype was obtained from a man aged 18 to 30 in good health. Some clones in this sample may be carry-over from other donors' samples. This chain connects TRBV28 to TRBJ1-5, with D maybe TRBD1 (6 bases). Sequencing was performed on naive CD4+ T cells from PBMCs. The subset is: CD45RA+ positively selected. CDR3 in amino acids: CASSRGVIFGNQPQHF. The CDR3 nucleotides read TGTGCCAGCAGTAGGGGGGTGATATTTGGTAATCAGCCCCAGCATTTT.